This T cell receptor (beta chain) was documented in a study of blood T cell repertoires in COVID-19. Sequencing was performed with immunoSEQ multiplex PCR; in TCRdb, only in-frame clones are kept and a portion is missing. The sample yields some 60,000 clones, approximately 85% seen once. Germline CDR1 reads LGHNA; CDR2 reads YNFKEQ. Trimming stripped 1 base from V and 0 bases from J, with 9 bases between. This CDR3 contains 15 residues. Sequenced input: peripheral blood. This chain connects TRBV4-2 to TRBJ2-5; D remains ambiguous. This sequence was found in a human donor in a cohort sampled during active COVID-19. The CDR3 DNA is TGTGCCAGCAGCCAAGCCCGAGCAAACCAAGAGACCCAGTACTTC. It is translated as CASSQARANQETQYF.